This entry describes one T cell receptor (beta chain). These data are taken from a study of technical replicates of blood from a handful of donors. Measured with immunoSEQ multiplex PCR; TCRdb has only the in-frame clones, and not every one. The top ten hold roughly 0.26% of the sample, which has around 83,000 clones, under 95% seen once. The germline gives CDR1 SGHVS, CDR2 FNYEAQ. Trimming took off 4 bases at V and 1 base at J, with 19 bases between the two ends. There are 17 residues in the CDR3. This chain connects TRBV7-6 to TRBJ1-2, with D possibly matching TRBD1 (6 bases). Sequenced material: T cells isolated from PBMCs. The receptor comes from a human donor in good health. The CDR3 reads CASSSLGRDTFNYGYTF. In DNA form, the CDR3 reads TGTGCCAGCAGCTCCCTGGGACGGGACACTTTTAACTATGGCTACACCTTC.